The clone carrying this TCR beta chain was counted between two and nine times. Its target is unknown. The CDR3 covers 11 residues. Trimming took off 8 bases at V and 2 bases at J, with 8 bases between the two ends. Looked up from germline, CDR1 is SQVTM and CDR2 is ANQGSEA. This sample stems from a study of CD8+ T cells in alopecia areata. The study, taken as a whole, reports: In patients, TCRs were shared less clearly than in mice, and HLA may possibly be involved.

cDNA serving as the sequencing template came from extracted, reverse transcribed RNA. Clones were read by immunoSEQ multiplex PCR, and TCRdb kept only the in-frame ones, dropping some. The data show roughly 98,000 clones, around 55% seen once. Treatment given: oral pan-JAK inhibitor, 5-10 mg twice daily. The TCR comes from a human donor with alopecia areata. The gene calls are TRBV29-1 and TRBJ2-3; D is unclear. The input for sequencing was CD8+ T cells sorted from blood, taken at week 4, from a patient treated with tofacitinib. DNA for the CDR3: TGCAGCCTTGCGGACACAGATACGCAGTATTTT. This sequence encodes CSLADTDTQYF.